Following are 28 T cell receptor beta chains from one sample sequenced in a study of blood T cells in healthy people across ages. Next came a second PCR, run for about 7 to 12 cycles, which used a sample-barcoded 5' primer along with a J-beta primer mix. TCRdb processed the 5' RACE reads anew with MiXCR; each CDR3 protein has one entry. The sample lists around 780,000 distinct CDR3 sequences, 20% to 30% occurring once. This same sample was also part of a study on T cells of mothers and their children.

The source material was blood. These receptors originate from a boy between 10 and 17 years old in good health.

J is TRBJ2-2 and V is TRBV7-9, with 8 bases identical to TRBD1. CDR3 length: 16 residues. V shed 1 base and J 0 bases; nucleotides not matched to a gene: 1. CDR1 SEHNR and CDR2 FQNEAQ come from the germline V gene (reference sequence). The CDR3 protein is CASSLGQGTNTGELFF. The CDR3 bases are TGTGCCAGCAGCTTAGGACAGGGGACGAACACCGGGGAGCTGTTTTTT.

On this clonotype: The junction departs from germline at one end; a sequencing error may be responsible. The chain has TRBV7-9 and TRBJ2-5, with D possibly being TRBD1 (7 bases). The CDR3 totals 13 residues. Germline-derived CDR1 and CDR2 are SEHNR and FQNEAQ (reference sequence). DNA of the CDR3: TGTGCCAGCAGCCTAAGGAGGGGGCATGAGCAGTCCTTC. Amino acid sequence: CASSLRRGHEQSF. Looking up the rest from reference TRBV7-9 and TRBJ2-5 gives the full variable domain: DTGVSQNPRHKITKRGQNVTFRCDPISEHNRLYWYRQTLGQGPEFLTYFQNEAQLEKSRLLSDRFSAERPKGSFSTLEIQRTEQGDSAMYLCASSLRRGHEQSFGPGTRLLVL.

This chain uses TRBV6-2 or TRBV6-3 with TRBJ1-2; possibly TRBD1 for D (6 bases). Germline V CDR1 and CDR2: MNHEY, SVGEGT. This CDR3 contains 13 residues. The ends were cut back, 4 bases at V and 6 bases at J, with 12 bases in the middle. This CDR3 reads CASSSGVLDGYTF. The CDR3, as DNA: TGTGCCAGCAGTTCAGGGGTGTTGGATGGCTACACCTTC.

At least ten counts were recorded for this clonotype. An end of the junction differs from the germline gene, which may be a read error. This chain links TRBV4-1 with TRBJ2-5; D is undetermined. Matching the DNA end better, TRBJ2-7 makes the J call doubtful. Germline V gene lookup returns CDR1 MGHRA and CDR2 YSYEKL. The CDR3 sequence is 11 residues long. The DNA of the CDR3 is TGTGCCAGCAGCCAAGTTGACGAGCAGTACTTC. Amino acid sequence: CASSQVDEQYF.

In this sample, this clonotype turned up a few times. This chain joins TRBV4-2 and TRBJ2-1; maybe TRBD2 (6 bases). The CDR3 is 15 residues long. In germline, CDR1 is LGHNA, CDR2 YNFKEQ. V shed 1 base and J shed 2 bases, with 9 bases lying between them. The CDR3 region has the DNA TGTGCCAGCAGCCAAGCGGGGGTTCCCTACAATGAGCAGTTCTTC. Its protein product is CASSQAGVPYNEQFF.

This clonotype was detected a few times. V is TRBV7-2 and J is TRBJ2-1, with 8 nucleotides matching TRBD2. CDR1 is SGHTA, CDR2 FQGNSA, per germline. The CDR3 covers 15 residues. V gave up 5 bases and J gave up 8 bases; unmatched junction bases: 11. Here the CDR3 reads CASSPLAGGSYEQFF. The DNA of the CDR3 is TGTGCCAGCAGCCCCCTGGCGGGGGGCAGCTATGAGCAGTTCTTC.

The chain has TRBV25-1 and TRBJ1-6; D is uncertain. Germline CDR1 MGHDK, CDR2 SYGVNS. The V and J ends lost 3 bases and 11 bases respectively, with 8 bases between them. CDR3 length equals 12 residues. The CDR3 loop reads CASSDLKTPLHF. The CDR3 bases are TGTGCCAGCAGTGACCTTAAGACACCCCTCCACTTT.

The V gene is TRBV29-1, the J gene TRBJ2-4, with unresolved D. Per germline, CDR1 SQVTM and CDR2 ANQGSEA. The CDR3 has 14 residues. Trimming took 1 base from V and 0 from J, leaving 7 bases between them. Here the CDR3 reads CSVEAALAKNIQYF. The CDR3 DNA reads as TGCAGCGTTGAAGCAGCACTAGCCAAAAACATTCAGTACTTC.

The chain links TRBV2 to TRBJ2-3; D is uncertain. Between the trimmed V and J ends, which lost 2 bases and 3 bases, there was a span of 3 bases. Germline V gene lookup returns CDR1 SNHLY and CDR2 FYNNEI. This CDR3 has 12 amino acids. DNA of the CDR3: TGTGCCAGCAGTGAACCGACAGATACGCAGTATTTT. Its protein product is CASSEPTDTQYF.

Only a few counts were recorded for this clonotype. An end of the junction does not agree with germline; a read error may underlie this. The rearrangement uses TRBV20-1 and TRBJ2-1; the match to TRBD2 covers 14 bases. This CDR3 comprises 11 residues. Per germline, CDR1 DFQATT and CDR2 SNEGSKA (reference sequence). The CDR3 DNA follows: TGCAGTGCTCTGACTAGCGGGGGGGTTATCTTC. Residues: CSALTSGGVIF.

The chain is built from TRBV12-3 or TRBV12-4 and TRBJ2-5; D is uncertain. The CDR3 is 11 residues long. The V gene lost 4 bases and the J gene lost 7 bases, with 7 bases spanning the gap. The CDR3 spells CASSYRRTQYF. Here the CDR3 DNA reads TGTGCCAGCAGTTATCGGAGGACCCAGTACTTC.

The J gene is TRBJ1-2, the V gene TRBV11-2; 9 bases fit TRBD1. V was pared by 4 bases and J by 2 bases, with 5 bases of the junction left unmatched. Per the germline V gene, CDR1 is SGHAT and CDR2 is FQNNGV. CDR3 length equals 15 residues. The CDR3 sequence: CASSSYRGRNYGYTF. CDR3 coding DNA: TGTGCCAGCAGCTCATACAGGGGGCGAAACTATGGCTACACCTTC.

The chain's CDR3 is CASEGAPQNIQYF. Written as DNA, the CDR3 is TGTGCCAGCGAAGGAGCCCCCCAAAACATTCAGTACTTC. The chain employs TRBV2 and TRBJ2-4; D gene ambiguous. The CDR3 is 13 residues long. Germline V gene lookup returns CDR1 SNHLY and CDR2 FYNNEI. V gave up 8 bases and J gave up 5 bases, with 13 bases separating them.

V is TRBV15 and J is TRBJ1-4; the D is unclear. CDR1 and CDR2 from the germline V gene are LNHNV and YYDKDF (reference sequence). With 2 bases removed from V and 7 bases from J, the gap between germline ends came to 14 bases. This CDR3 is 15 amino acids long. The CDR3 is CATSRPTRNSEKLFF. In DNA form, the CDR3 reads TGTGCCACCAGCAGACCCACCCGGAACAGTGAAAAACTGTTTTTT.

This rearrangement joins TRBV15 to TRBJ2-5, with 9 bases lining up with TRBD2. This CDR3 has 17 amino acids. Germline CDR1 LNHNV, CDR2 YYDKDF (reference sequence). The V gene end was trimmed by 0 bases and the J gene end by 2 bases; junction bases not matched to a gene: 7. CDR3 loop: CATSRDLGGGAQETQYF. The CDR3 DNA reads TGTGCCACCAGCAGAGATCTTGGCGGGGGGGCTCAAGAGACCCAGTACTTC.

This clonotype occurred a few times. The chain uses TRBV5-1 and TRBJ2-6; no clear D gene. Trimming left V 0 bases short and J 0 bases short, with 10 bases between. The CDR3 is 17 amino acids. The germline V gene has CDR1 SGHRS and CDR2 YFSETQ. CDR3: CASSLASMGSGANVLTF. CDR3 bases: TGCGCCAGCAGCTTGGCCAGTATGGGCTCTGGGGCCAACGTCCTGACTTTC.

The gene calls are TRBV4-1 and TRBJ1-1; no clear D gene. This CDR3 is built from 15 residues. The germline gives CDR1 MGHRA, CDR2 YSYEKL. Trimming took 5 bases from V and 7 from J, leaving 20 bases between them. The CDR3 DNA reads as TGCGCCAGCAGCAACCCCCAGAGAACACACATTGAAGCTTTCTTT. This sequence encodes CASSNPQRTHIEAFF.

This clonotype was observed a handful of times. The V call is TRBV28, the J call TRBJ2-3, with 10 bases matching TRBD2. CDR3 length: 17 residues. V lost 3 bases and J lost 2; bases outside the gene matches: 8. CDR1 and CDR2 (germline): MDHEN, SYDVKM. CDR3 coding DNA: TGTGCCAGCAGTTTGATAATAGCGGGGGGCCACACAGATACGCAGTATTTT. Amino acid sequence: CASSLIIAGGHTDTQYF.

In this sample, this clonotype turned up a few times. The rearrangement uses TRBV10-3 and TRBJ1-1; D remains unclear. There are 13 residues in the CDR3. Between the trimmed V and J ends, which lost 3 bases and 5 bases, there was a span of 10 bases. CDR1 and CDR2 (germline): ENHRY, SYGVKD. CDR3 amino acids: CAISDGVGTEAFF. The CDR3 nucleotides are TGTGCCATCAGTGATGGGGTTGGAACTGAAGCTTTCTTT.

This clonotype appeared a few times. The J gene is TRBJ2-5, the V gene TRBV9; unclear D gene. The CDR3 has 15 amino acids. V lost 0 bases and J lost 1, with 10 bases in between. Germline-derived CDR1 and CDR2 are SGDLS and YYNGEE. The CDR3 spells CASSVDPGSQETQYF. DNA for the CDR3: TGTGCCAGCAGCGTAGATCCTGGGTCCCAAGAGACCCAGTACTTC.

The chain links TRBV2 to TRBJ1-2, with 7 bases lining up with TRBD1. The CDR3 has 19 residues. Germline lookup yields CDR1 SNHLY and CDR2 FYNNEI. The ends lost 6 bases at V and 2 bases at J; junction bases unmatched: 21. Here the CDR3 reads CASRGKEGDRRFSNYGYTF. The CDR3 region has the DNA TGTGCCAGCAGGGGAAAGGAGGGGGACAGAAGATTTTCGAACTATGGCTACACCTTC.

The rearrangement links TRBV3-1 to TRBJ1-2, with D possibly matching TRBD1 (5 bases). Deletions cut 5 bases from V and 8 bases from J, with 18 bases between. Per germline, CDR1 LGHDT and CDR2 YNNKEL (reference sequence). This CDR3 region has 14 residues. CDR3 DNA: TGTGCCAGCAGCGTAGGGGACCCCCAAAGGGGCTACACCTTC. It specifies CASSVGDPQRGYTF.

V is TRBV20-1 and J is TRBJ2-1, with TRBD2 identical over 7 bases. This CDR3 spans 15 amino acids. Trimming cost V 1 base and J 8 bases; bases outside gene matches: 11. In germline, CDR1 is DFQATT, CDR2 SNEGSKA (reference sequence). The CDR3 sequence is CSARVVGGPQDEQFF. In DNA, the CDR3 is TGCAGTGCTAGAGTAGTGGGAGGGCCCCAAGATGAGCAGTTCTTC.

This chain uses TRBV7-9 with TRBJ1-5; D call uncertain. CDR1 and CDR2 (germline): SEHNR, FQNEAQ (reference sequence). V shed 2 bases and J shed 4 bases, with 15 bases lying between them. CDR3 length: 16 residues. The CDR3 sequence is CASSLSSARVNQPQHF. CDR3 sequence (DNA): TGTGCCAGCAGCTTATCCTCCGCTAGGGTTAATCAGCCCCAGCATTTT.

This clonotype has more than one count but fewer than ten. V gene TRBV29-1 combines with J gene TRBJ2-7; TRBD1 matches 7 bases. The CDR3 extends over 13 amino acids. The germline gives CDR1 SQVTM, CDR2 ANQGSEA. Trimming removed 2 bases from V and 2 bases from J; junction bases left unmatched: 3. CDR3 DNA sequence: TGCAGCGTTGAATTCAGGGGGACCTACGAGCAGTACTTC. Its protein product is CSVEFRGTYEQYF.

The rearrangement links TRBV28 to TRBJ1-5; weak D call: TRBD1 (5 bases). The CDR3 consists of 18 residues. The V and J ends lost 6 bases and 5 bases respectively, with 26 bases between them. Germline CDR1 reads MDHEN; CDR2 reads SYDVKM. CDR3 bases: TGTGCCAGCAGCCTATTCCCGTATTCCGCAAAAGGGGATCAGCCCCAGCATTTT. Residues: CASSLFPYSAKGDQPQHF.

This clonotype showed up just a few times. V gene TRBV20-1 combines with J gene TRBJ2-7; unclear D gene. Per germline, CDR1 DFQATT and CDR2 SNEGSKA (reference sequence). With 3 bases removed from V and 3 bases from J, the gap between germline ends came to 12 bases. The CDR3 spans 13 residues. CDR3 sequence (DNA): TGCAGTGCTAGCGACCGGATCGTCTACGAGCAGTACTTC. It specifies CSASDRIVYEQYF.

The sample holds one count of this clonotype. The V and J genes are TRBV5-1 and TRBJ2-5; 7 bases are shared with TRBD2. The CDR3 is made up of 14 amino acids. Trimming cost V 0 bases and J 5 bases; bases outside gene matches: 4. The germline V gene encodes CDR1 SGHRS and CDR2 YFSETQ. CDR3 sequence: CASSLEAGDETQYF. Written as DNA, the CDR3 is TGCGCCAGCAGCTTGGAGGCGGGGGACGAGACCCAGTACTTC.